Listed below are T cell receptor beta chains from one sample, sequenced in a study of T-cell reconstitution after alpha-beta-depleted transplantation in children. From the PCR reads, TCRdb called clonotypes with MiXCR, one entry per CDR3 protein. Here the sample spans a few hundred thousand distinct CDR3 sequences, 10% being singletons. The sequences come from PBMCs from the stem cell graft donor, collected from the stem cell graft. These TCRs come from a human donor who donated a stem cell graft to a child with acute lymphoblastic leukemia. Each CDR3 is given with its conserved first and last residue. Fields, in order: J gene, V gene, clone size, D gene, CDR3 protein, CDR3 DNA. A D gene is named only where the DNA matches it firmly. A clone size is listed for some rows: how often the clone was seen (once, few, many), or a class if it is expanded.

TRBJ1-5,TRBV12-3/TRBV12-4,-,-,CASSLQASNQPQHF,TGTGCCAGCAGTTTACAGGCTAGCAATCAGCCCCAGCATTTT
TRBJ1-3,TRBV20-1,-,TRBD1,CSASDRGQGNTIYF,TGCAGTGCTTCGGACAGGGGGCAGGGAAACACCATATATTTT
TRBJ2-7,TRBV29-1,few,-,CSVDQGEQYF,TGCAGCGTTGATCAGGGCGAGCAGTACTTC
TRBJ2-7,TRBV10-3,-,TRBD2,CAISESAGGYYEQYF,TGTGCCATCAGTGAGTCAGCGGGAGGGTACTACGAGCAGTACTTC
TRBJ2-3,TRBV25-1,-,-,CASSDLSVKTDTQYF,TGTGCCAGCAGTGATCTTTCAGTAAAGACAGATACGCAGTATTTT
TRBJ1-1,TRBV7-8,-,TRBD1,CASSPYRTGWHTEAFF,TGTGCCAGCAGCCCTTATCGGACAGGTTGGCACACTGAAGCTTTCTTT
TRBJ2-3,TRBV12-3/TRBV12-4,few,TRBD2,CASSYPWGGRRTDTQYF,TGTGCCAGCAGCTACCCGTGGGGGGGGAGGCGCACAGATACGCAGTATTTT
TRBJ2-1,TRBV20-1,few,-,CSARALERSYNEQFF,TGCAGTGCTAGGGCGTTAGAGCGCTCCTACAATGAGCAGTTCTTC
TRBJ2-7,TRBV5-5,many,TRBD2,CASSAGTSYEQYF,TGTGCCAGCAGCGCCGGGACTAGCTACGAGCAGTACTTC
TRBJ2-1,TRBV5-1,few,TRBD2,CASSRILAGADNEQFF,TGCGCCAGCAGCCGTATACTAGCGGGAGCCGACAATGAGCAGTTCTTC
TRBJ1-1,TRBV12-3/TRBV12-4,-,-,CASSLDGAMNTEAFF,TGTGCCAGCAGCCTGGACGGAGCTATGAACACTGAAGCTTTCTTT
TRBJ2-2,TRBV20-1,-,-,CSAREPYTGELFF,TGCAGTGCTAGAGAACCATACACCGGGGAGCTGTTTTTT
TRBJ2-1,TRBV3-1,-,TRBD1,CASSPQSGGRVGNNEQFF,TGTGCCAGCAGCCCCCAATCAGGGGGCAGGGTGGGGAACAATGAGCAGTTCTTC
TRBJ2-3,TRBV20-1,-,-,CSARHPRPRADTQYF,TGCAGTGCTAGACACCCTAGACCGCGGGCAGATACGCAGTATTTT
TRBJ1-1,TRBV5-5,-,-,CASSLLQTEAFF,TGTGCCAGCAGCTTGCTCCAGACTGAAGCTTTCTTT
TRBJ2-7,TRBV7-9,many,-,CASSLGAVYYEQYF,TGTGCCAGCAGCTTAGGGGCGGTCTACTACGAGCAGTACTTC
TRBJ2-7,TRBV5-1,-,TRBD1,CASSSHTGGYAYEQYF,TGCGCCAGCAGCTCCCACACAGGGGGCTACGCCTACGAGCAGTACTTC
TRBJ2-2,TRBV28,-,TRBD1,CASSLRVQGLFHTGELFF,TGTGCCAGCAGTTTGCGCGTACAGGGGCTATTCCACACCGGGGAGCTGTTTTTT
TRBJ2-7,TRBV7-2,many,-,CASSYPTGSGNEQYF,TGTGCCAGCAGCTACCCCACAGGGAGCGGAAACGAGCAGTACTTC
TRBJ1-5,TRBV5-5,few,-,CASSLARGSNQPQHF,TGTGCCAGCAGCTTGGCGAGGGGGAGCAATCAGCCCCAGCATTTT
TRBJ2-7,TRBV12-3/TRBV12-4,-,TRBD1,CASTYSTGTGVHF,TGTGCCAGCACATACTCGACCGGGACAGGGGTACACTTC
TRBJ2-3,TRBV12-3/TRBV12-4,-,TRBD1,CASSFSTGATDTQYF,TGTGCCAGCAGTTTTTCAACAGGGGCAACAGATACGCAGTATTTT
TRBJ2-5,TRBV28,many,-,CASSLYREETQYF,TGTGCCAGCAGTTTATACAGGGAAGAGACCCAGTACTTC
TRBJ2-5,TRBV3-1,few,TRBD1,CASSQDRRVRGETQYF,TGTGCCAGCAGCCAAGATCGACGCGTCAGGGGGGAGACCCAGTACTTC
TRBJ2-1,TRBV11-3,-,TRBD2,CASSLGLGGEQFF,TGTGCCAGCAGCTTGGGACTAGGGGGTGAGCAGTTCTTC
TRBJ2-1,TRBV12-3/TRBV12-4,many,TRBD2,CASRPTSGSSYNEQFF,TGTGCCAGCAGACCGACTAGCGGGAGCTCCTACAATGAGCAGTTCTTC
TRBJ2-7,TRBV15,many,TRBD1,CATSRAGQGAYEQYF,TGTGCCACCAGCAGAGCGGGACAGGGGGCCTACGAGCAGTACTTC
TRBJ2-5,TRBV28,-,TRBD2,CASSYFSSGRAQETQYF,TGTGCCAGCAGTTATTTCTCGAGCGGGAGGGCCCAAGAGACCCAGTACTTC
TRBJ2-7,TRBV12-5,few,-,CASGHGYEQYF,TGTGCTAGTGGTCACGGCTACGAGCAGTACTTC
TRBJ2-7,TRBV3-1,once,-,CASSQRLGNEEYF,TGTGCCAGCAGCCAGCGACTGGGAAACGAGGAGTACTTC
TRBJ2-1,TRBV20-1,-,-,CSASGIPLGQFF,TGCAGTGCTAGCGGGATCCCCCTAGGGCAGTTCTTC
TRBJ1-5,TRBV18,-,-,CASSPGGGVRNSNQPQHF,TGTGCCAGCTCACCAGGAGGCGGGGTCCGGAATAGCAATCAGCCCCAGCATTTT
TRBJ2-7,TRBV5-1,few,TRBD2,CASSSQRGKNYEQYF,TGCGCCAGCAGCTCACAGCGGGGGAAAAACTACGAGCAGTACTTC
TRBJ2-1,TRBV20-1,-,TRBD2,CSASLGLADQSSYNEQFF,TGCAGTGCTAGCTTGGGCCTAGCGGATCAAAGCTCCTACAATGAGCAGTTCTTC
TRBJ1-6,TRBV12-3/TRBV12-4,few,-,CASTQEIPISPLHF,TGTGCCAGCACTCAAGAGATCCCAATTTCACCCCTCCACTTT
TRBJ1-1,TRBV7-9,few,-,CASSWYEENTEAFF,TGTGCCAGCAGCTGGTATGAGGAGAACACTGAAGCTTTCTTT
TRBJ2-2,TRBV12-3/TRBV12-4,few,TRBD1,CASSLRTGGNTGELFF,TGTGCCAGCAGTTTGAGGACAGGGGGGAACACCGGGGAGCTGTTTTTT
TRBJ2-1,TRBV28,few,TRBD2,CASSPPLVAGGPHNNEQFF,TGTGCCAGCAGTCCGCCTTTGGTAGCGGGAGGCCCCCACAACAATGAGCAGTTCTTC
TRBJ2-2,TRBV5-1,-,-,CASSWKDAAAFTGELFF,TGCGCCAGCAGCTGGAAGGACGCAGCAGCGTTCACCGGGGAGCTGTTTTTT
TRBJ2-1,TRBV19,few,-,CASSVTGTNEQFF,TGTGCCAGTAGCGTCACAGGGACGAATGAGCAGTTCTTC
TRBJ2-1,TRBV7-9,many,TRBD1,CASSSTGGGHYNEQFF,TGTGCCAGCAGTTCTACAGGGGGCGGACACTACAATGAGCAGTTCTTC
TRBJ2-2,TRBV4-1,-,TRBD2,CASGRGGSNTGELFF,TGCGCCAGCGGCCGCGGGGGGTCCAACACCGGGGAGCTGTTTTTT